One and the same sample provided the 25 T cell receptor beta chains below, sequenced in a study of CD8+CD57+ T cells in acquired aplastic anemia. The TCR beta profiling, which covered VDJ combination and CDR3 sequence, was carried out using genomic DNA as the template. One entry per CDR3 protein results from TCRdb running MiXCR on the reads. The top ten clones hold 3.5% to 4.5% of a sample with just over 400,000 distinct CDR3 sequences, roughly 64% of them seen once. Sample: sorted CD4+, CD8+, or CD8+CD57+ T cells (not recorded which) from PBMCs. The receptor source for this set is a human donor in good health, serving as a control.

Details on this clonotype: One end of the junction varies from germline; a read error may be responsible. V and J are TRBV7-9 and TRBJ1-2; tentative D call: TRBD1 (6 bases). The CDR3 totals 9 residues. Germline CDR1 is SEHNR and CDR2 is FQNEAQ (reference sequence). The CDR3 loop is CASSPRTVF. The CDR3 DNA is TGTGCCAGCAGCCCAAGGACAGTCTTC.

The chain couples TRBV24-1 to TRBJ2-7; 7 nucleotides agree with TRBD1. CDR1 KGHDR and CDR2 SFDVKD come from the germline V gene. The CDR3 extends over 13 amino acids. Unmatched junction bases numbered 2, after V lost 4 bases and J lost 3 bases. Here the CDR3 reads CATSERDSYEQYV. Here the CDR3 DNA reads TGTGCCACCAGTGAACGGGACAGCTACGAGCAGTACGTC.

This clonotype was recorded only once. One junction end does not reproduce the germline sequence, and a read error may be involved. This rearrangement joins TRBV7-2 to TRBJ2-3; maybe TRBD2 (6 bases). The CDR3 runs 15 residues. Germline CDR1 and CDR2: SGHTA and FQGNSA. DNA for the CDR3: TGTGCCGGCAGCACGGGAATCGGACTACAAGATACCCAGTATTTT. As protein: CAGSTGIGLQDTQYF.

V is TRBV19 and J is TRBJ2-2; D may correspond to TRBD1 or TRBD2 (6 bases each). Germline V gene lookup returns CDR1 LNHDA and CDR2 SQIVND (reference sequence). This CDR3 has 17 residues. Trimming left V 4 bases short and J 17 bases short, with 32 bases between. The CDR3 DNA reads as TGTGCCAGTAGTAGAGAAAGGGGGGACGGCAATCAGCCCCAGCATTTTTTT. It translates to CASSRERGDGNQPQHFF.

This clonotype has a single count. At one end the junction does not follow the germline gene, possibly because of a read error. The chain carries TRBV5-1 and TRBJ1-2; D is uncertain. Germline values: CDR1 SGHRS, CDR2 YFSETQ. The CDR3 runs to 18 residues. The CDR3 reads CASRLAAVGTISNYGYTF. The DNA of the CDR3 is TGTGCCAGCCGCTTAGCCGCGGTGGGCACGATCTCTAACTATGGCTACACCTTC.

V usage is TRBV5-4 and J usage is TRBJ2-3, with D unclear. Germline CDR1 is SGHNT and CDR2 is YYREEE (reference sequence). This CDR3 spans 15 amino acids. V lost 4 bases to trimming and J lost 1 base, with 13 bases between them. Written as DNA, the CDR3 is TGTGCCAGCAGCCTCGCCCGACGACGCACAGATACGCAGTATTTT. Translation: CASSLARRRTDTQYF.

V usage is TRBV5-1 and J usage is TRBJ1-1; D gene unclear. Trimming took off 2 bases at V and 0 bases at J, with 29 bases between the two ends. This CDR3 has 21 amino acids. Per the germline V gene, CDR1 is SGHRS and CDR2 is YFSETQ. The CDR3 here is CASSLVTDNDGDWRMNTEAFF. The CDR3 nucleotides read TGCGCCAGCAGCTTAGTCACCGACAATGATGGAGACTGGCGGATGAACACTGAAGCTTTCTTT.

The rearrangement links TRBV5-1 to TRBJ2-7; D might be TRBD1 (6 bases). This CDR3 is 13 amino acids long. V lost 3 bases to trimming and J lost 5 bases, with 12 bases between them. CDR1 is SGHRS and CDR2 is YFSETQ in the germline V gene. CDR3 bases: TGCGCCAGCAGCTGGGCAGGGGAGCACGAGCAGTACTTC. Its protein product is CASSWAGEHEQYF.

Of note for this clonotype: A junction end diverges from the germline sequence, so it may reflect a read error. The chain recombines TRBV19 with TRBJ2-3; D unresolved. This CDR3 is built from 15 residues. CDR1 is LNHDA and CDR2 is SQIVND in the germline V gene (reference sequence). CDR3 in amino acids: CACSATFTSTDTQYF. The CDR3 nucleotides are TGTGCCTGTAGTGCGACGTTCACTAGCACAGATACGCAGTATTTT.

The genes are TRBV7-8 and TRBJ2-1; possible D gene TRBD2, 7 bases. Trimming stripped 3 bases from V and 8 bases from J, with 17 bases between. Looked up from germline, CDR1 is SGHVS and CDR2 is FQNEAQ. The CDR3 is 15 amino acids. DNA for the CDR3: TGTGCCAGCAGCTTGACTGGGGGGGGGCCCCATGAGCAGTTCTTC. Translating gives CASSLTGGGPHEQFF.

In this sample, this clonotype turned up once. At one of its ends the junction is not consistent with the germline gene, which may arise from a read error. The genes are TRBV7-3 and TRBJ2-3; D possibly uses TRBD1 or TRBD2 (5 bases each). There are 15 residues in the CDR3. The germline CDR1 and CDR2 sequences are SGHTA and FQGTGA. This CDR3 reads CASNLSRRGDEQLYF. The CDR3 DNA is TGTGCTAGCAACTTATCGAGGAGAGGGGATGAGCAGTTGTATTTT.

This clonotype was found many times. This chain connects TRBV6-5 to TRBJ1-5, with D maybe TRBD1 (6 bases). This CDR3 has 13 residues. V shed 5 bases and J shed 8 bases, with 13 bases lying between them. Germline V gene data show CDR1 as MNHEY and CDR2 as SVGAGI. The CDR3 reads CASSPDRIKPQHF. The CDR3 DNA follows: TGTGCCAGCAGTCCCGACAGGATTAAGCCCCAGCATTTT.

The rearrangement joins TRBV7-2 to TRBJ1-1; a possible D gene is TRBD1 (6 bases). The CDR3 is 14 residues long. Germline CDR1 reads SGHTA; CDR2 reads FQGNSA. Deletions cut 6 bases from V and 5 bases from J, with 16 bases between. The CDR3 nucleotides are TGTGCCAGCAGATCGGGGGCGTCGGCGACTGAAGCTTTCTTT. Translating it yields CASRSGASATEAFF.

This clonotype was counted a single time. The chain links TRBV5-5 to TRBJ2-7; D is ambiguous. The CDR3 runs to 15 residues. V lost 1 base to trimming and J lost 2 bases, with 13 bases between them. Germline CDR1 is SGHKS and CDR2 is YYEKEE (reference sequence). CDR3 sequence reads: CASSLSGGSAYEQYF. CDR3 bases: TGTGCCAGCAGCTTGAGTGGCGGATCCGCCTACGAGCAGTACTTC.

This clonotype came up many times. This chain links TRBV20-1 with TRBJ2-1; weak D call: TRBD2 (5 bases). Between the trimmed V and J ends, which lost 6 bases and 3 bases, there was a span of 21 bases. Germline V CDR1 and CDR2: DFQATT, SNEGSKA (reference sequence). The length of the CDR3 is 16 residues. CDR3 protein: CSAPGRRAPGYNEQFF. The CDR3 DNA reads TGCAGTGCGCCCGGCCGGCGGGCCCCCGGCTACAATGAGCAGTTCTTC.

The CDR3 nucleotides read TGCGCCAGCAGCCTCCCGCGGAGGTGGAAGAGCACAGATACGCAGTATTTT. Residues: CASSLPRRWKSTDTQYF. The rearrangement joins TRBV5-1 to TRBJ2-3, with a tentative D call TRBD2 (5 bases). From germline, CDR1 is SGHRS and CDR2 YFSETQ. V lost 4 bases and J lost 0, with 18 bases in between. The CDR3 sequence is 17 residues long. Variable domain in full (rest from reference TRBV5-1 and TRBJ2-3): KAGVTQTPRYLIKTRGQQVTLSCSPISGHRSVSWYQQTPGQGLQFLFEYFSETQRNKGNFPGRFSGRQFSNSRSEMNVSTLELGDSALYLCASSLPRRWKSTDTQYFGPGTRLTVL.

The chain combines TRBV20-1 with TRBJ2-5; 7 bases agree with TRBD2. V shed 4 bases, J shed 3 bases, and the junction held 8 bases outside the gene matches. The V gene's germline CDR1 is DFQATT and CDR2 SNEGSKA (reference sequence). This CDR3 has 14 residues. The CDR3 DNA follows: TGCAGTGCTAACCCCCGGGGGAGGGAAGAGACCCAGTACTTC. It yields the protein CSANPRGREETQYF.

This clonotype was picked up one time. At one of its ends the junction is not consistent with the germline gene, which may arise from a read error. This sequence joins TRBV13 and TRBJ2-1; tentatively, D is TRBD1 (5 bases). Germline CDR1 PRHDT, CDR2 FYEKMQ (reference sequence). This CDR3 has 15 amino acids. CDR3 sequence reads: CASSQQRGQRIEHFF. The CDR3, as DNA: TGTGCCAGCAGTCAGCAAAGGGGTCAACGCATTGAGCATTTCTTC. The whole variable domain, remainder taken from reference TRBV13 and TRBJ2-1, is AAGVIQSPRHLIKEKRETATLKCYPIPRHDTVYWYQQGPGQDPQFLISFYEKMQSDKGSIPDRFSAQQFSDYHSELNMSSLELGDSALYFCASSQQRGQRIEHFFGPGTRLTVL.

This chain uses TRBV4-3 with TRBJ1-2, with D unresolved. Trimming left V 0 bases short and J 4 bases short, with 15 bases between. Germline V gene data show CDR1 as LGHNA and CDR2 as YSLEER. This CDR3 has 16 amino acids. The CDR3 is CASSQDFLESSYGYTF. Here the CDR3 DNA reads TGCGCCAGCAGCCAAGATTTTCTAGAGAGTAGCTATGGCTACACCTTC.

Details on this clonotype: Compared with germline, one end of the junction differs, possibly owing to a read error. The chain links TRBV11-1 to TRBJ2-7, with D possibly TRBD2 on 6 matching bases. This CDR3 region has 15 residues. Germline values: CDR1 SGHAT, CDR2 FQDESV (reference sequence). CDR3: CASSIGRDGAYVQYF. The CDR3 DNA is TGTGCCAGCAGCATAGGGCGGGACGGGGCCTACGTGCAGTACTTC.

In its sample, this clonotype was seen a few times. The CDR3 protein is CATSDFGTAAFF. The CDR3, as DNA: TGTGCCACCAGTGATTTTGGGACAGCGGCTTTCTTT. V and J are TRBV24-1 and TRBJ1-1; 7 nucleotides align to TRBD1. Trimming cost V 1 base and J 11 bases; bases outside gene matches: 3. The germline gives CDR1 KGHDR, CDR2 SFDVKD. The CDR3 extends over 12 amino acids.

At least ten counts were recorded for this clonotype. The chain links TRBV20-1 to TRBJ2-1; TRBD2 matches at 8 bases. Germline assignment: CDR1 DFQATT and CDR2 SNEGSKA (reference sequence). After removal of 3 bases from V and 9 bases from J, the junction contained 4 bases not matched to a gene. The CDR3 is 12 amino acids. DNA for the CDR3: TGCAGTGCTAGTCGGGGGGGAAGTGAGCAGTTCTTC. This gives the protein CSASRGGSEQFF.

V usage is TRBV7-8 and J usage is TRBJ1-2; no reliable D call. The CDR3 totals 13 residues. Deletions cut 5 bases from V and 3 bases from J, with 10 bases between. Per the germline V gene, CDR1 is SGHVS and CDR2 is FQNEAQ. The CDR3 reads CASSLGLDYGYTF. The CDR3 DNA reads TGTGCCAGCAGCCTAGGGCTAGACTATGGCTACACCTTC.

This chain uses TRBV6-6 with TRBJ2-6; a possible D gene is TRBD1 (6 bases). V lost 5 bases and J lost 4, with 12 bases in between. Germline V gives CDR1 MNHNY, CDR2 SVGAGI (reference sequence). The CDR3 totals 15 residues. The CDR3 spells CASSGTGSGANVLTF. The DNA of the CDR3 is TGTGCCAGCAGTGGAACAGGGTCGGGGGCCAACGTCCTGACTTTC.

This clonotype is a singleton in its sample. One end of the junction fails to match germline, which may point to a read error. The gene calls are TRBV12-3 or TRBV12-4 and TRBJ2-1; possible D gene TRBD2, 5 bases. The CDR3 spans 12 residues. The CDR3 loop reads CASSLDQRERFF. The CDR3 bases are TGTGCCAGCAGTTTAGATCAAAGGGAGCGGTTCTTC.